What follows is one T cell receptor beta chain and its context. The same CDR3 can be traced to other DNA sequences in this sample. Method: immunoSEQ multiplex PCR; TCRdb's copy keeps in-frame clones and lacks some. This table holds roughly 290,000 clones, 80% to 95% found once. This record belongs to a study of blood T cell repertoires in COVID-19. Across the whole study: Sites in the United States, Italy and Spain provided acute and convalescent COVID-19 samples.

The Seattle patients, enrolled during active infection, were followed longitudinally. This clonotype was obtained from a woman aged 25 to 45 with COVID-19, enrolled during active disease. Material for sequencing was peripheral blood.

CDR3 DNA: TGTGCCAGCAGTTACCTGGACAGCCAAGAGACCCAGTACTTC. Its protein product is CASSYLDSQETQYF. V gene TRBV6-6 combines with J gene TRBJ2-5; the D gene is possibly TRBD1 (6 bases). Germline V gene lookup returns CDR1 MNHNY and CDR2 SVGAGI (reference sequence). The CDR3 is 14 residues long. With 2 bases removed from V and 1 base from J, the gap between germline ends came to 8 bases.